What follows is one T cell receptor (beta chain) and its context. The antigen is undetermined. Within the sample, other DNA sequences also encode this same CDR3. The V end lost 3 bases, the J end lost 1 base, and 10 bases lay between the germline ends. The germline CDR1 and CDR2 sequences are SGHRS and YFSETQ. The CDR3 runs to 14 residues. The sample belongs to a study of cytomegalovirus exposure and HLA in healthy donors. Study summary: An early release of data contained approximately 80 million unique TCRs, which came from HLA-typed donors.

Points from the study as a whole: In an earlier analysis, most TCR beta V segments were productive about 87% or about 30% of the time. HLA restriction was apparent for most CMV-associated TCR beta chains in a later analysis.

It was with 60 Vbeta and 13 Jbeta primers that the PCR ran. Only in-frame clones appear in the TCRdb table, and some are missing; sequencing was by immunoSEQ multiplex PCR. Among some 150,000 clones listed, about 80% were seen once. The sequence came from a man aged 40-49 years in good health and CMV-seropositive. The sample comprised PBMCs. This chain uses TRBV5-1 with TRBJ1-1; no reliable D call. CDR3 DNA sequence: TGCGCCAGCAGCTCGACCGCGGGGAACACTGAAGCTTTCTTT. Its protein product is CASSSTAGNTEAFF. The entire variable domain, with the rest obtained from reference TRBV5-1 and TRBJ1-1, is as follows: KAGVTQTPRYLIKTRGQQVTLSCSPISGHRSVSWYQQTPGQGLQFLFEYFSETQRNKGNFPGRFSGRQFSNSRSEMNVSTLELGDSALYLCASSSTAGNTEAFFGQGTRLTVV.